The 19 T cell receptor beta chains in this list originate from one sample, sequenced in a study of type 1 regulatory T cells. TCRdb analysed the reads with MiXCR anew, one entry per CDR3 protein. The top ten clones hold roughly 5.2% of a sample with roughly 21,000 distinct CDR3 sequences, around half of them seen once. Antigen specificity for these receptors is unknown. The specimen was cultured T cells, either the whole culture or a sorted T cell fraction (not recorded which). The receptors were sampled from a human donor in good health.

The gene calls are TRBV10-2 and TRBJ1-2, with D possibly being TRBD1 (6 bases). The V gene's germline CDR1 is WSHSY and CDR2 SAAADI. V lost 1 base, J lost 0 bases, and 15 bases lay in between. The CDR3 runs 17 residues. Here the CDR3 reads CASSEWGTPRANYGYTF. For the CDR3, the DNA is TGCGCCAGCAGTGAGTGGGGGACACCCCGGGCTAACTATGGCTACACCTTC.

CDR3: CASSPLGGLGYEQYF. In DNA, the CDR3 is TGTGCCAGCAGCCCCCTCGGGGGGCTCGGCTACGAGCAGTACTTC. This sequence joins TRBV7-9 and TRBJ2-7; D perhaps matches TRBD2 (7 bases). Germline V lookup: CDR1 SEHNR, CDR2 FQNEAQ (reference sequence). The length of the CDR3 is 15 residues. Between the trimmed V and J ends, which lost 5 bases and 3 bases, there was a span of 17 bases.

This clonotype was detected once. The chain combines TRBV18 with TRBJ1-1, with D hard to call. CDR1 KGHSH and CDR2 LQKENI come from the germline V gene. The length of the CDR3 is 14 residues. V was shortened by 1 base and J by 3 bases, with 9 bases between the two germline ends. The CDR3 coding sequence is TGTGCCAGCTCACCACGGGGTCTAGACACTGAAGCTTTCTTT. Amino acids: CASSPRGLDTEAFF.

On this clonotype itself: At one of its ends the junction is not consistent with the germline gene, which may arise from a read error. The chain recombines TRBV18 with TRBJ2-1, with D uncertain. Per the germline V gene, CDR1 is KGHSH and CDR2 is LQKENI. The CDR3 totals 15 residues. The CDR3 DNA follows: TGTGCCAGCCCACCACCCTCCCCCAACTACAATGAGCAGTTCTTC. Its protein product is CASPPPSPNYNEQFF. The full variable domain, its missing parts supplied by reference TRBV18 and TRBJ2-1, is NAGVMQNPRHLVRRRGQEARLRCSPMKGHSHVYWYRQLPEEGLKFMVYLQKENIIDESGMPKERFSAEFPKEGPSILRIQQVVRGDSAAYFCASPPPSPNYNEQFFGPGTRLTVL.

This clonotype was picked up a small number of times. This chain links TRBV6-5 with TRBJ1-2; D perhaps matches TRBD1 (6 bases). Trimming cost V 5 bases and J 5 bases, with 18 bases left between them. The CDR3 spans 15 residues. Germline values: CDR1 MNHEY, CDR2 SVGAGI. CDR3 in amino acids: CASSPAVGAWYGYTF. In DNA form, the CDR3 reads TGTGCCAGCAGTCCGGCTGTGGGGGCGTGGTATGGCTACACCTTC.

V gene TRBV5-6 combines with J gene TRBJ2-5; 9 bases fit TRBD2. CDR1 is SGHDT and CDR2 is YYEEEE in the germline V gene. The CDR3 totals 16 residues. With 4 bases clipped from V and 0 bases from J, the junction kept 7 bases outside the gene matches. CDR3 in amino acids: CASSRLAGRYQETQYF. CDR3 sequence (DNA): TGTGCCAGCAGCCGTCTAGCGGGGAGGTACCAAGAGACCCAGTACTTC. Supplemented by reference TRBV5-6 and TRBJ2-5, the full variable domain reads DAGVTQSPTHLIKTRGQQVTLRCSPKSGHDTVSWYQQALGQGPQFIFQYYEEEERQRGNFPDRFSGHQFPNYSSELNVNALLLGDSALYLCASSRLAGRYQETQYFGPGTRLLVL.

The chain is built from TRBV7-2 and TRBJ2-5, with TRBD2 identical over 7 bases. The CDR3 spans 15 residues. V was pared by 1 base and J by 7 bases, with 9 bases of the junction left unmatched. Germline lookup yields CDR1 SGHTA and CDR2 FQGNSA. The CDR3 DNA reads as TGTGCCAGCAGCTTAGGGTCAGCGGGGTGGGGGACCCAGTACTTC. Encoded protein: CASSLGSAGWGTQYF.

A few counts support this clonotype. This chain joins TRBV7-2 and TRBJ2-1, with 10 positions matching TRBD2. The CDR3 is 20 residues long. Germline loops: CDR1 SGHTA, CDR2 FQGNSA. J lost 7 bases, V lost 0 bases, and 18 bases had no gene match. Here the CDR3 reads CASSLAPSWRAGGLANEQFF. Written as DNA, the CDR3 is TGTGCCAGCAGCTTAGCGCCCAGTTGGAGAGCGGGGGGGCTAGCGAATGAGCAGTTCTTC.

The chain recombines TRBV2 with TRBJ2-3, with TRBD1 matching 8 bases. This CDR3 has 16 amino acids. Germline V lookup: CDR1 SNHLY, CDR2 FYNNEI. V gave up 2 bases and J gave up 2 bases; unmatched junction bases: 6. The CDR3 DNA is TGTGCCAGCAGTGAACAGGGGGCCCTTACCACAGATACGCAGTATTTT. Its translation is CASSEQGALTTDTQYF.

The V call is TRBV5-1, the J call TRBJ1-1, with a tentative D call TRBD1 (5 bases). The CDR3 sequence is 15 residues long. Germline assignment: CDR1 SGHRS and CDR2 YFSETQ. Trimming left V 1 base short and J 1 base short, with 11 bases between. The CDR3 region is CASSLNQGANTEAFF. In DNA form, the CDR3 reads TGCGCCAGCAGCTTGAATCAGGGAGCGAACACTGAAGCTTTCTTT. The full variable domain, completed using reference TRBV5-1 and TRBJ1-1, is KAGVTQTPRYLIKTRGQQVTLSCSPISGHRSVSWYQQTPGQGLQFLFEYFSETQRNKGNFPGRFSGRQFSNSRSEMNVSTLELGDSALYLCASSLNQGANTEAFFGQGTRLTVV.

As regards this clonotype: Relative to the germline gene, one junction end is altered; a read error may explain this. This rearrangement joins TRBV7-9 to TRBJ1-1, with D tentatively TRBD1 (5 bases). Germline V gene data show CDR1 as SEHNR and CDR2 as FQNEAQ (reference sequence). This CDR3 region has 15 residues. The CDR3 DNA is TGTGCCAGCAGCTTAGACAGGATCTCCGCCGCTGAAGCTTTTTTT. As protein: CASSLDRISAAEAFF.

By share, this clonotype counts as medium-sized. This chain joins TRBV12-3 or TRBV12-4 and TRBJ1-2; 7 bases align to TRBD1. The junction had 10 bases not matched to a gene; V was cut back by 5 bases and J by 4 bases. The CDR3 covers 15 residues. Written as DNA, the CDR3 is TGTGCCAGCAGTCGGGCGGGAGGGGGCCCCTATGGCTACACCTTC. Protein: CASSRAGGGPYGYTF.

This clonotype was observed a handful of times. The J gene is TRBJ1-5, the V gene TRBV20-1; tentatively, D is TRBD1 (5 bases). Trimming took off 6 bases at V and 2 bases at J, with 8 bases between the two ends. CDR3 length: 12 residues. The germline gives CDR1 DFQATT, CDR2 SNEGSKA (reference sequence). CDR3 sequence: CSASRGNQPQHF. The CDR3, as DNA: TGCAGTGCCTCCAGGGGCAATCAGCCCCAGCATTTT.

This clonotype was counted many times. The chain employs TRBV10-3 and TRBJ1-2; TRBD1 matches 8 bases. Germline CDR1 is ENHRY and CDR2 is SYGVKD. With 10 bases clipped from V and 8 bases from J, the junction kept 15 bases outside the gene matches. There are 14 residues in the CDR3. Here the CDR3 reads CATVGVGGQAGYTF. The DNA for the CDR3 is TGTGCCACCGTTGGAGTAGGGGGACAGGCAGGCTACACCTTC.

The chain employs TRBV27 and TRBJ2-3; 8 nucleotides match TRBD2. The CDR3 totals 15 residues. The trim removed 5 bases at V and 5 bases at J, leaving 9 bases unmatched. Germline CDR1 reads MNHEY; CDR2 reads SMNVEV (reference sequence). The CDR3 bases are TGTGCCAGCAGTAACCGCGGCGGGGGGATAGATACGCAGTATTTT. Protein: CASSNRGGGIDTQYF.

In the case of this clonotype: A read error may explain this, as a much larger clone is one base away. The rearrangement uses TRBV9 and TRBJ2-2; D is possibly TRBD2 (5 bases). From germline, CDR1 is SGDLS and CDR2 YYNGEE. V was shortened by 3 bases and J by 2 bases, with 14 bases between the two germline ends. This CDR3 has 16 residues. This CDR3 reads CASSATNGVNTGELFF. The CDR3 nucleotides read TGTGCCAGCAGCGCCACTAACGGGGTAAACACCGGGGAGCTGTTTTTT.

There are a few counts of this clonotype. This chain links TRBV5-1 with TRBJ1-1; no definite D call. CDR1 SGHRS and CDR2 YFSETQ come from the germline V gene. This CDR3 spans 13 amino acids. V was trimmed by 5 bases and J by 0 bases, leaving 8 bases between them. The CDR3 region is CASSYQVNTEAFF. CDR3 in DNA: TGCGCCAGCAGTTATCAGGTGAACACTGAAGCTTTCTTT.

This chain joins TRBV2 and TRBJ2-5, with D unclear. Germline assignment: CDR1 SNHLY and CDR2 FYNNEI. The ends were cut back, 7 bases at V and 2 bases at J, with 17 bases in the middle. CDR3 length equals 15 residues. CDR3 sequence: CASKQRSWVQETQYF. CDR3 in DNA: TGTGCCAGCAAGCAGAGGAGTTGGGTACAAGAGACCCAGTACTTC.

This clonotype was recorded a few times. The genes are TRBV18 and TRBJ2-6; D remains unclear. V gave up 1 base and J gave up 0 bases, with 7 bases separating them. Germline loops: CDR1 KGHSH, CDR2 LQKENI. The CDR3 extends over 16 amino acids. CDR3: CASSPLTISGANVLTF. As DNA, the CDR3 is TGTGCCAGCTCACCACTTACAATCTCTGGGGCCAACGTCCTGACTTTC.